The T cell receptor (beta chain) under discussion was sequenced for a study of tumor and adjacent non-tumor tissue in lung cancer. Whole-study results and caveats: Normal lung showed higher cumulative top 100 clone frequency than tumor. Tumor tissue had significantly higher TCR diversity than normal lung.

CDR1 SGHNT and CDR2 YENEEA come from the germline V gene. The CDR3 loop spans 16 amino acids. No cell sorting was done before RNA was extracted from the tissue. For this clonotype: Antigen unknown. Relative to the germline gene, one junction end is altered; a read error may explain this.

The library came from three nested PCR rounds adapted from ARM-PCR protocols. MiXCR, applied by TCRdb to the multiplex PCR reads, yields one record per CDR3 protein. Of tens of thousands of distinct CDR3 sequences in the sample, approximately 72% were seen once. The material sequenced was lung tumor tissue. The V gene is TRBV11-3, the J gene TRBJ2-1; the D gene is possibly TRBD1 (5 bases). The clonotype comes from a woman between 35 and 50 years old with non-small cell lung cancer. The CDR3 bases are TGTGCCAGAAGCTTGAGGCAGGGCCAGGGCGTGGATGAGCAGTTCTTC. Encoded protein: CARSLRQGQGVDEQFF. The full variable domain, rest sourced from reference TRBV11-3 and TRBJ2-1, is EAGVVQSPRYKIIEKKQPVAFWCNPISGHNTLYWYLQNLGQGPELLIRYENEEAVDDSQLPKDRFSAERLKGVDSTLKIQPAELGDSAVYLCARSLRQGQGVDEQFFGPGTRLTVL.